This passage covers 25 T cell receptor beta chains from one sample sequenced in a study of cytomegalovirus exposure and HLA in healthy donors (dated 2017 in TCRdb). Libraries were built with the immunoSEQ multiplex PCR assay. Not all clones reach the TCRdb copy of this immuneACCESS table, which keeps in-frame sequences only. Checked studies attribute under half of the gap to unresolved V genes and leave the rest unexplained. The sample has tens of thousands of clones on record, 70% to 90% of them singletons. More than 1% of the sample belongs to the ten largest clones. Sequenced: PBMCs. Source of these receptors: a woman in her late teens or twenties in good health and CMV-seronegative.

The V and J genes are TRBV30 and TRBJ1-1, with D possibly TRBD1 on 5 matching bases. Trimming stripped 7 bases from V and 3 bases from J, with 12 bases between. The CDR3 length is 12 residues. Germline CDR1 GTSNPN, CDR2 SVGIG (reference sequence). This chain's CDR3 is CASDRDYTEAFF. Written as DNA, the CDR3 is TGTGCCTCCGACCGGGACTACACTGAAGCTTTCTTT. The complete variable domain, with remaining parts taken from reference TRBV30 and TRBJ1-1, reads SQTIHQWPATLVQPVGSPLSLECTVEGTSNPNLYWYRQAAGRGLQLLFYSVGIGQISSEVPQNLSASRPQDRQFILSSKKLLLSDSGFYLCASDRDYTEAFFGQGTRLTVV.

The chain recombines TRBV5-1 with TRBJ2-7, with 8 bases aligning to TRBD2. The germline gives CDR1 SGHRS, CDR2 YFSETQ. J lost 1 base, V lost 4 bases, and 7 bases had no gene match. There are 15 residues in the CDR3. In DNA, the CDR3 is TGCGCCAGCAGCCCTCCGGGACTAGATTCCTACGAGCAGTACTTC. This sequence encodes CASSPPGLDSYEQYF.

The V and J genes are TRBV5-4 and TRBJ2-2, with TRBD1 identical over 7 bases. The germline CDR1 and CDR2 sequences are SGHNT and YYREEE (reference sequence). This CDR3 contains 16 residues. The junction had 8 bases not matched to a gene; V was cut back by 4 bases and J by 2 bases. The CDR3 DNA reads TGTGCCAGCAGCCATAACAGGGGTGGAAACACCGGGGAGCTGTTTTTT. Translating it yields CASSHNRGGNTGELFF.

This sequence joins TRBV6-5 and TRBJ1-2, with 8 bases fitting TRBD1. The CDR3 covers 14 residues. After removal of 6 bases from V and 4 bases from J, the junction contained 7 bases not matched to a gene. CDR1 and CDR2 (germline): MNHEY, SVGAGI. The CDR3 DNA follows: TGTGCCAGCAGCTACCAGGGGACAGGCTATGGCTACACCTTC. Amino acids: CASSYQGTGYGYTF.

DNA for the CDR3: TGTGCCTGGAGTTCCCCGCACACGGAGACCCAGTACTTC. It specifies CAWSSPHTETQYF. The chain joins TRBV30 to TRBJ2-5; D gene ambiguous. V lost 2 bases and J lost 5, with 12 bases in between. Germline CDR1 and CDR2: GTSNPN and SVGIG (reference sequence). The CDR3 has 13 amino acids.

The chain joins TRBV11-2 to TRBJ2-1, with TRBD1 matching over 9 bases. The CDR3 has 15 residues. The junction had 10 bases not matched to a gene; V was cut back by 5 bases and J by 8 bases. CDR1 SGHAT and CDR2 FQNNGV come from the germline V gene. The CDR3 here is CASSPGQGLRDEQFF. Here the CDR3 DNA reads TGTGCCAGCAGCCCGGGACAGGGCCTTCGGGATGAGCAGTTCTTC. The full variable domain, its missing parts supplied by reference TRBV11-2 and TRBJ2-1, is EAGVAQSPRYKIIEKRQSVAFWCNPISGHATLYWYQQILGQGPKLLIQFQNNGVVDDSQLPKDRFSAERLKGVDSTLKIQPAKLEDSAVYLCASSPGQGLRDEQFFGPGTRLTVL.

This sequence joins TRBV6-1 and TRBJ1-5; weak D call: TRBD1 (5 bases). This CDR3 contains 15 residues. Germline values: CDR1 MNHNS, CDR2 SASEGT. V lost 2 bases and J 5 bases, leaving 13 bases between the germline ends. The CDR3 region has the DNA TGTGCCAGCAGTGAATGGCAGGGATTCTATCAGCCCCAGCATTTT. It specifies CASSEWQGFYQPQHF.

DNA for the CDR3: TGTGCTAGTGCCACCACCCAAGCGGGGGGGCTCAATGAGCAGTTCTTC. It translates to CASATTQAGGLNEQFF. The V call is TRBV12-5, the J call TRBJ2-1; 10 bases map to TRBD2. CDR3 length: 16 residues. V was pared by 7 bases and J by 6 bases, with 12 bases of the junction left unmatched. The germline gives CDR1 LGHNT, CDR2 FRNRAP.

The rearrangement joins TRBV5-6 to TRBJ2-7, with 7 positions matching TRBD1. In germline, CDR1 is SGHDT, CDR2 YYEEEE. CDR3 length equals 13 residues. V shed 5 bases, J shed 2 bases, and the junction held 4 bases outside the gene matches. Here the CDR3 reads CASRQGLTYEQYF. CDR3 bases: TGTGCCAGCAGACAGGGGCTAACCTACGAGCAGTACTTC.

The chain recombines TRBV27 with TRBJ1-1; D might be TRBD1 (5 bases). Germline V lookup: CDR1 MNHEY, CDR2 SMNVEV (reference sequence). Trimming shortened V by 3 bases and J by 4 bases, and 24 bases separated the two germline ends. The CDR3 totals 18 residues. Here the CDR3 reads CASSLVFFPGSVSTEAFF. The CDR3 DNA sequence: TGTGCCAGCAGTTTGGTGTTCTTTCCAGGGTCGGTGAGCACTGAAGCTTTCTTT.

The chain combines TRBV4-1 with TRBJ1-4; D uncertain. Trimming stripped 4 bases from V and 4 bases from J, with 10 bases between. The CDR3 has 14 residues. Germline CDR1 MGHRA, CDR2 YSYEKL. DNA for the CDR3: TGCGCCAGCAGCCCCCCCGGTGTTAATGAAAAACTGTTTTTT. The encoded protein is CASSPPGVNEKLFF.

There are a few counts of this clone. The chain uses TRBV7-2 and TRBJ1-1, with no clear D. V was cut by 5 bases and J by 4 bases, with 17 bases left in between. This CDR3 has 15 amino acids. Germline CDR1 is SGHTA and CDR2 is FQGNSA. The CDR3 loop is CASSPEPVEGTEAFF. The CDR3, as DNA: TGTGCCAGCAGCCCCGAGCCGGTCGAGGGCACTGAAGCTTTCTTT.

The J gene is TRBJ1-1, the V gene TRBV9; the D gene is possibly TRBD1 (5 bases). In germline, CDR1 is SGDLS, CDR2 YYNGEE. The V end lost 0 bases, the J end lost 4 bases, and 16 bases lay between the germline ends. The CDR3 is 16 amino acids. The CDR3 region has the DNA TGTGCCAGCAGCGTAGGGGGGGGATTTGGTGGCACTGAAGCTTTCTTT. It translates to CASSVGGGFGGTEAFF.

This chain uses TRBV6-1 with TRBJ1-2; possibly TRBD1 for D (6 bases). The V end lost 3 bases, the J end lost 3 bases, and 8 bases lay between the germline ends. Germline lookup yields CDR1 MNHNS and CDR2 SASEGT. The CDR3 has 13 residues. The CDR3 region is CASSEGADYGYTF. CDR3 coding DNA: TGTGCCAGCAGTGAGGGGGCGGACTATGGCTACACCTTC.

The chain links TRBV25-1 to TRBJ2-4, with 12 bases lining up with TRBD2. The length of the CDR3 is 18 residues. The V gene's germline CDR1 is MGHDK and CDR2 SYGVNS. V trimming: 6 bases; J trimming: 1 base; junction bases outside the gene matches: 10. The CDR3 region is CASSASGRAWGAKNIQYF. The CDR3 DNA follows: TGTGCCAGCAGCGCTAGCGGGAGGGCCTGGGGGGCCAAAAACATTCAGTACTTC.

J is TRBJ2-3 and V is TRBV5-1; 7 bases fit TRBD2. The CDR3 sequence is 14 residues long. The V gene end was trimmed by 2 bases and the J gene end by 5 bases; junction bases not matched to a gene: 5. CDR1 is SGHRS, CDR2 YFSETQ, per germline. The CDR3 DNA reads TGCGCCAGCAGCTTAACTAGCGTTGGAGATACGCAGTATTTT. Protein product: CASSLTSVGDTQYF. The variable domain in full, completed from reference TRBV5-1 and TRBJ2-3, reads KAGVTQTPRYLIKTRGQQVTLSCSPISGHRSVSWYQQTPGQGLQFLFEYFSETQRNKGNFPGRFSGRQFSNSRSEMNVSTLELGDSALYLCASSLTSVGDTQYFGPGTRLTVL.

This chain's CDR3 is CATTASGGSGGTQYF. CDR3 in DNA: TGTGCCACCACGGCTAGCGGGGGATCAGGGGGTACGCAGTATTTT. This chain connects TRBV19 to TRBJ2-3, with TRBD2 identical over 10 bases. Losses at the gene ends were 10 bases for V and 8 bases for J; bases not matched to a gene: 15. The CDR3 length is 15 residues. The germline V gene has CDR1 LNHDA and CDR2 SQIVND (reference sequence). The complete variable domain, with remaining parts taken from reference TRBV19 and TRBJ2-3, reads DGGITQSPKYLFRKEGQNVTLSCEQNLNHDAMYWYRQDPGQGLRLIYYSQIVNDFQKGDIAEGYSVSREKKESFPLTVTSAQKNPTAFYLCATTASGGSGGTQYFGPGTRLTVL.

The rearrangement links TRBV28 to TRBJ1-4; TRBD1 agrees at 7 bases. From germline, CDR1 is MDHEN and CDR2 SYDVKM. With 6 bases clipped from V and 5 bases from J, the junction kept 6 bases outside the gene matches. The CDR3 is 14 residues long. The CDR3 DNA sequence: TGTGCCAGCAGCAAAGGACAGGCAAATGAAAAACTGTTTTTT. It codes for CASSKGQANEKLFF.

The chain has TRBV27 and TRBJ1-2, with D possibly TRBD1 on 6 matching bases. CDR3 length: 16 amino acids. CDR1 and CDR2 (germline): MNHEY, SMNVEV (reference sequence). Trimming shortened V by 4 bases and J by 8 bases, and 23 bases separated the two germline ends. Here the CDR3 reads CASSSYQIQGIHGYTF. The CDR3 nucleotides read TGTGCCAGCAGTTCCTACCAAATCCAGGGGATACACGGCTACACCTTC.

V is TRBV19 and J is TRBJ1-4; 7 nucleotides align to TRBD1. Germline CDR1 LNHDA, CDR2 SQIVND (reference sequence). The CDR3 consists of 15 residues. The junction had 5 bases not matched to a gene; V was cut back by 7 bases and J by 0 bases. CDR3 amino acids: CASIYRGATNEKLFF. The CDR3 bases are TGTGCCAGTATCTACAGGGGCGCAACTAATGAAAAACTGTTTTTT.

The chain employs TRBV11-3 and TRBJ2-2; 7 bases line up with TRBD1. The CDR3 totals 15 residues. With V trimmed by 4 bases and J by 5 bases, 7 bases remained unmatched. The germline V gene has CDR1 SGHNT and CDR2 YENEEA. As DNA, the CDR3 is TGTGCCAGCAGCTCAACAGGGGCGGTTACCGGGGAGCTGTTTTTT. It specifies CASSSTGAVTGELFF.

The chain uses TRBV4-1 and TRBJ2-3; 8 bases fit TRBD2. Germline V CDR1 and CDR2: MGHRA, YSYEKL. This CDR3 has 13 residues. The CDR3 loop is CASGGGLTDTQYF. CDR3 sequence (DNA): TGCGCGAGCGGGGGCGGACTCACAGATACGCAGTATTTT.

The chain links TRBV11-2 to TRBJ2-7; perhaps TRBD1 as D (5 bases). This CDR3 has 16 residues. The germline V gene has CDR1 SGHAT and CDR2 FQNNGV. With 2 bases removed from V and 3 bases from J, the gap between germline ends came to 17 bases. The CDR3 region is CASSLSMTVQGYEQYF. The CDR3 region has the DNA TGTGCCAGCAGCTTAAGTATGACCGTCCAGGGCTACGAGCAGTACTTC.

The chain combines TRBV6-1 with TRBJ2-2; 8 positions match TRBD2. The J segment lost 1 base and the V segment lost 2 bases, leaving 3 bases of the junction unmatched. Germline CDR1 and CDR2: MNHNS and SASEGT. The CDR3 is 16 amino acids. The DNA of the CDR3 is TGTGCCAGCAGTGAACAGACTAGCGTGAACACCGGGGAGCTGTTTTTT. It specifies CASSEQTSVNTGELFF.

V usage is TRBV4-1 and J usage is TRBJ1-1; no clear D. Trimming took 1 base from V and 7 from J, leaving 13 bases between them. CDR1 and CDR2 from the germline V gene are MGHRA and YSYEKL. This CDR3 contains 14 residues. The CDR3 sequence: CASSQVPLAFEAFF. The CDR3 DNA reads TGCGCCAGCAGCCAAGTTCCCCTGGCCTTTGAAGCTTTCTTT.